A selection of T cell receptor beta chains follows, all from one sample in a study of T cell changes during pregnancy in multiple sclerosis. Data came from immunoSEQ multiplex PCR; TCRdb stores just in-frame clones and leaves some out. The sample holds approximately 40,000 clones, around nine tenths seen once. Sequences were derived from CD4+ T cells from peripheral blood mononuclear cells, sampled in the first trimester of pregnancy. These receptor sequences come from a female donor with multiple sclerosis, enrolled in a pregnancy study. CDR3s include the opening cysteine and the closing phenylalanine or tryptophan.

j_call | v_call | cdr3_length | cdr3_aa
TRBJ1-1 | TRBV28 | 14 | CASITPYGSTEAFF
TRBJ1-6 | TRBV5-1 | 14 | CASSPTGGRSPLHF
TRBJ2-1 | TRBV7-2 | 17 | CASSLFWTSGGYNEQFF
TRBJ2-1 | TRBV5-1 | 13 | CASSLNRANEQFF
TRBJ2-1 | TRBV5-1 | 18 | CASESGLAGGYGANEQFF
TRBJ2-7 | TRBV6-6 | 16 | CASSYSVGEESYEQYF
TRBJ2-3 | TRBV19 | 15 | CASSSTTGGGDTQYF
TRBJ2-1 | TRBV7-3 | 15 | CASSPRLAGSNEQFF
TRBJ2-3 | TRBV27 | 18 | CASSFHPTPGQGGNTQYF
TRBJ1-2 | TRBV19 | 12 | CASTGPNYGYTF
TRBJ1-5 | TRBV18 | 14 | CASSPTVSNQPQHF
TRBJ2-7 | TRBV6-5 | 16 | CASSYNQAGQDYEQYF
TRBJ2-7 | TRBV4-1 | 18 | CASSQVDMGLAGVHEQYF
TRBJ2-3 | TRBV7-2 | 15 | CASSLVGGRSNTQYF
TRBJ1-4 | TRBV18 | 16 | CASSPLGTSANEKLFF
TRBJ1-2 | TRBV29-1 | 12 | CSGGQGAYGYTF
TRBJ2-7 | TRBV20-1 | 11 | CSADDVEEQYF
TRBJ1-3 | TRBV10-3 | 15 | CAISELNRAGNTIYF
TRBJ2-1 | TRBV5-1 | 12 | CASSLEGTSKFF
TRBJ2-1 | TRBV28 | 16 | CASSLTGTSVPPGWFF
TRBJ2-5 | TRBV7-9 | 19 | CASSQRLSSGTISKETQYF
TRBJ2-7 | TRBV7-3 | 15 | CASSLRQAGFGEQYF
TRBJ2-1 | TRBV7-3 | 14 | CASSLAGVLNEQFF
TRBJ1-1 | TRBV19 | 12 | CASKTGGTEAFF
TRBJ2-6 | TRBV27 | 17 | CASSFGGAVSGANVLTF
TRBJ2-5 | TRBV5-6 | 12 | CASSWQRETQYF
TRBJ2-1 | TRBV18 | 15 | CASSPQGSSYNEQFF
TRBJ1-2 | TRBV6-5 | 15 | CASSYSTGGSYGYTF
TRBJ2-1 | TRBV18 | 15 | CASSADRGYYNEQFF
TRBJ2-5 | TRBV10-3 | 15 | CAISEGQGAEETQYF
TRBJ1-2 | TRBV5-1 | 14 | CASSLGQGDYGYTF
TRBJ1-5 | TRBV18 | 15 | CASSPGTGGDQPQHF
TRBJ2-7 | TRBV28 | 14 | CASSSDRTAYEQYF
TRBJ1-1 | TRBV6-6 | 14 | CASRPPGLNTEAFF
TRBJ1-3 | TRBV2 | 18 | CASGKGQGARISGNTIYF
TRBJ2-1 | TRBV30 | 15 | CAWSRASGGYNEQFF
TRBJ2-5 | TRBV28 | 18 | CASSFPLQGQGYTETQYF
TRBJ1-2 | TRBV6-6 | 14 | CASSSRTGAHGYTF
TRBJ2-3 | TRBV7-3 | 15 | CASSHGQGDRDTQYF
TRBJ2-1 | TRBV7-3 | 16 | CASSLTGGGRYNEQFF
TRBJ2-7 | TRBV9 | 14 | CASGAGGNLYEQYF
TRBJ1-2 | TRBV5-4 | 15 | CASSSIQQNTYGYTF
TRBJ1-1 | TRBV6-1 | 15 | CASSLGLPINTEAFF
TRBJ2-7 | TRBV28 | 13 | CASRSGVYYEQYF
TRBJ1-5 | TRBV27 | 17 | CASSFIGGSGGNQPQHF
TRBJ2-1 | TRBV6-1 | 15 | CASSIGTSGYNEQFF
TRBJ2-5 | TRBV5-1 | 13 | CASSLSGQETQYF
TRBJ1-4 | TRBV7-6 | 13 | CASSLKTGEKLFF
TRBJ1-2 | TRBV6-5 | 15 | CASSSGLLPSEGYTF
TRBJ1-5 | TRBV30 | 14 | CAWSVSGLNQPQHF
TRBJ1-2 | TRBV5-6 | 19 | CASSLAPGKVSGFNYGYTF
TRBJ2-3 | TRBV18 | 17 | CASSPTSGPTSTDTQYF
TRBJ2-3 | TRBV6-1 | 11 | CASRQQGSQYF
TRBJ1-1 | TRBV14 | 15 | CASSHRDRGATEAFF
TRBJ1-6 | TRBV2 | 15 | CASSVRVSPNSPLHF
TRBJ2-3 | TRBV11-2 | 16 | CASSRTGQAFTDTQYF
TRBJ2-2 | TRBV18 | 16 | CASSPDASVRTGELFF
TRBJ2-1 | TRBV5-1 | 15 | CASSRTSGRINEQFF
TRBJ2-5 | TRBV27 | 14 | CASSSGPSRGTQYF